Following are 8 T cell receptor beta chains from one sample sequenced in a study of blood T cells in healthy people across ages. Primed by a sample-barcoded 5' primer and a J-beta primer mix, a second PCR proceeded for about 6 to 12 cycles. TCRdb called the 5' RACE reads again in MiXCR, with one record for every CDR3 protein. This table has 1.8 million or so distinct CDR3 sequences, about 39% appearing once. The sample consisted of blood. Receptors were obtained from a human donor in good health.

As concerns this clonotype: A junction end diverges from the germline sequence, so it may reflect a read error. The chain recombines TRBV5-1 with TRBJ2-1; D is perhaps TRBD2 (5 bases). Per the germline V gene, CDR1 is SGHRS and CDR2 is YFSETQ. CDR3 size: 14 residues. CDR3 in amino acids: CASSLRGSYNGQFF. The CDR3 DNA is TGCGCCAGCAGCCTACGGGGTTCCTACAATGGGCAGTTCTTC.

This clonotype was detected once. The CDR3 ends on some other residue instead of the conserved phenylalanine or tryptophan, so this is likely a read error. This chain links TRBV9 with TRBJ2-5; 7 nucleotides match TRBD2. The J call is in doubt because the DNA end fits TRBJ2-7 better. This CDR3 has 12 residues. The germline gives CDR1 SGDLS, CDR2 YYNGEE. CDR3 nucleotide sequence: TGTGCCAGCGCGGGGGAGGAAGACGAGCAGTACTTA. This gives the protein CASAGEEDEQYL.

This chain uses TRBV5-1 with TRBJ2-7; TRBD1 matches at 7 bases. The germline V gene has CDR1 SGHRS and CDR2 YFSETQ. The CDR3 is 15 residues long. Losses at the gene ends were 2 bases for V and 0 bases for J; bases not matched to a gene: 5. The CDR3 sequence is CASSFGTEASYEQYF. The CDR3 region has the DNA TGCGCCAGCAGCTTTGGGACAGAGGCCTCCTACGAGCAGTACTTC.

This clonotype was counted only a few times. The V gene is TRBV20-1, the J gene TRBJ2-7; D perhaps matches TRBD2 (5 bases). The germline V and J ends were trimmed by 2 bases and 5 bases, with 16 bases remaining between them. The CDR3 is made up of 14 amino acids. Germline loops: CDR1 DFQATT, CDR2 SNEGSKA (reference sequence). The CDR3 spells CSARSPGSADEQYF. The CDR3 DNA reads as TGCAGTGCTAGATCTCCGGGATCCGCGGACGAGCAGTACTTC.

The rearrangement joins TRBV24-1 to TRBJ2-1, with 9 bases aligning to TRBD1. Per germline, CDR1 KGHDR and CDR2 SFDVKD. The CDR3 extends over 15 amino acids. V was pared by 3 bases and J by 10 bases, with 9 bases of the junction left unmatched. CDR3 coding DNA: TGTGCCACCAGTGATCCTCGACAGGGGGAGTACGAGCAGTTCTTC. This encodes CATSDPRQGEYEQFF.

This clonotype occurred a few times. V and J are TRBV7-2 and TRBJ2-1, with D possibly matching TRBD1 (6 bases). Germline CDR1 is SGHTA and CDR2 is FQGNSA. The CDR3 contains 16 residues. V was pared by 1 base and J by 6 bases, with 16 bases between. The chain's CDR3 is CASSLGPGALVNEQFF. The CDR3 coding sequence is TGTGCCAGCAGCTTAGGACCAGGGGCACTAGTCAATGAGCAGTTCTTC.

This clonotype was found a few times. This rearrangement joins TRBV5-1 to TRBJ2-4, with a tentative D call TRBD1 (6 bases). V lost 4 bases, J lost 5 bases, and 16 bases lay in between. The length of the CDR3 is 15 residues. From germline, CDR1 is SGHRS and CDR2 YFSETQ. The CDR3 reads CASSPLQGIENIQYF. The CDR3 nucleotides are TGCGCCAGCAGCCCATTACAGGGAATCGAAAACATTCAGTACTTC.

This clonotype was counted a few times. The chain joins TRBV7-9 to TRBJ1-2; tentatively, D is TRBD1 (6 bases). This CDR3 is built from 13 residues. V lost 5 bases to trimming and J lost 8 bases, with 15 bases between them. Germline lookup yields CDR1 SEHNR and CDR2 FQNEAQ (reference sequence). CDR3 sequence reads: CASSVQGTSGYTF. The CDR3 region has the DNA TGTGCCAGCAGCGTACAAGGGACATCCGGCTACACCTTC.